This T cell receptor (beta chain) comes out of a study of T cells in Graves' hyperthyroidism and ophthalmopathy. The CDR3 regions of TCR beta were amplified from RNA transcripts. First-round RT-PCR targeting the TCR CDR3 was performed with the HTBI primer set. TCRdb independently ran MiXCR on the multiplex PCR reads; one entry per CDR3 protein. The repertoire holds 500,000 to 750,000 distinct CDR3 sequences, with approximately 14% as singletons. This clonotype was seen a single time. Its antigen is undetermined. Findings and caveats of the study: A model of 13 V-J pairs discriminated ophthalmopathy from stable hyperthyroidism. Clonotypes that were expanded in thyroid above 0.001 mostly appeared in blood too.

Clinical symptoms, serum thyroxine, TRAb, thyroid ultrasound and orbital computed tomography informed diagnoses. The sequence was collected from a young woman with Graves' hyperthyroidism. Sequencing was performed on blood.

The CDR3 loop is CASSGVSWETNEKLFF. CDR3 bases: TGTGCCAGCAGTGGAGTATCTTGGGAGACTAATGAAAAACTGTTTTTT. The chain combines TRBV2 with TRBJ1-4; D unresolved. The CDR3 is 16 residues long. The germline V gene has CDR1 SNHLY and CDR2 FYNNEI. Trimming stripped 4 bases from V and 2 bases from J, with 14 bases between.